This is a list of T cell receptor beta chains from one sample in a study of vaccination effects on CD4 cells after COVID-19. The assay was immunoSEQ multiplex PCR, and TCRdb's table has in-frame clones only and misses some. The sample lists 37,000 or so clones, about 70% occurring once. These receptors have no identified antigens. Sequenced material: CD4+ T cells from PBMCs cultured without peptide, taken before COVID-19 vaccination. Receptor source: a human donor who received a COVID-19 vaccine. The CDR3 runs from the conserved cysteine through the conserved F or W. Each record gives: CDR3 protein, CDR3 DNA, J gene, clone size, D gene, CDR3 length, V gene. The D gene is left open where the match is weak. The size of a clone is reported for some rows only, either as once, few or many, or as a class for expanded clones.

CSADKIPEQFF TGCAGCGCTGACAAAATCCCTGAGCAGTTCTTC TRBJ2-1 . . 11 TRBV29-1
CASSLERYSNQPQHF TGTGCCAGCAGCTTAGAGAGATATAGCAATCAGCCCCAGCATTTT TRBJ1-5 . . 15 TRBV2
CASRDRVKNTEAFF TGTGCCAGCAGAGACAGGGTAAAGAACACTGAAGCTTTCTTT TRBJ1-1 . . 14 TRBV21-1
CASSTLTGVKSSPLHF TGTGCCAGCAGTACTCTAACAGGGGTGAAGAGTTCACCCCTCCACTTT TRBJ1-6 . TRBD1 16 TRBV27
CASGSGLSRYGYTF TGTGCCAGCGGATCAGGTCTCAGTCGCTATGGCTACACCTTC TRBJ1-2 . . 14 TRBV28
CASASPGSEQFF TGTGCCAGCGCGTCCCCGGGAAGTGAGCAGTTCTTC TRBJ2-1 . . 12 TRBV27
CASSFDSQGWYEQYF TGTGCCAGCAGCTTTGATTCACAGGGTTGGTACGAGCAGTACTTC TRBJ2-7 . . 15 TRBV5-4
CASRGTARNQPQHF TGTGCCAGTAGAGGGACAGCTCGCAATCAGCCCCAGCATTTT TRBJ1-5 few TRBD1 14 TRBV19
CASSLRGHSSGNTIYF TGTGCCAGCAGCCTAAGGGGACACAGCTCTGGAAACACCATATATTTT TRBJ1-3 . . 16 TRBV5-4
CASSYGNRGIGGYTF TGTGCCAGCAGCTACGGGAACAGGGGAATAGGTGGCTACACCTTC TRBJ1-2 few TRBD1 15 TRBV5-4
CASRPDRATNEKLFF TGTGCCAGCAGGCCCGATAGGGCAACTAATGAAAAACTGTTTTTT TRBJ1-4 . . 15 TRBV6-5
CASSSQGYSNQPQHF TGTGCCAGCAGTTCTCAGGGTTATAGCAATCAGCCCCAGCATTTT TRBJ1-5 . . 15 TRBV27
CASTQGLGNQPQHF TGTGCCAGCACCCAGGGACTCGGCAATCAGCCCCAGCATTTT TRBJ1-5 . . 14 TRBV6-5
CASSEDRGPFGETQYF TGTGCCAGCAGTGAGGACAGGGGACCCTTCGGGGAGACCCAGTACTTC TRBJ2-5 once TRBD1 16 TRBV25-1
CASSSKQGAGTEAFF TGTGCCAGCAGTTCCAAACAGGGGGCAGGAACTGAAGCTTTCTTT TRBJ1-1 once TRBD1 15 TRBV27
CAISPAGGKRENSPLHF TGTGCCATCAGCCCGGCTGGGGGGAAGAGGGAGAATTCACCCCTCCACTTT TRBJ1-6 . . 17 TRBV10-3
CASSLEGTAFNQPQHF TGTGCCAGCAGCTTAGAAGGGACAGCCTTCAATCAGCCCCAGCATTTT TRBJ1-5 few TRBD1 16 TRBV7-9
CASSIELSSYNEQFF TGTGCCAGCAGTATAGAACTGAGCTCCTACAATGAGCAGTTCTTC TRBJ2-1 . . 15 TRBV6-6
CASSYSGTGSYGYTF TGTGCCAGCAGTTACTCAGGGACAGGGTCGTATGGCTACACCTTC TRBJ1-2 . TRBD1 15 TRBV6-5
CSVERRNTEAFF TGCAGCGTTGAAAGGCGGAACACTGAAGCTTTCTTT TRBJ1-1 once . 12 TRBV29-1
CASSLEEGSHGYTF TGCGCCAGCAGCCTCGAGGAGGGTTCTCATGGCTACACCTTC TRBJ1-2 few . 14 TRBV4-3
CASRQGNQPQHF TGTGCCAGCCGACAGGGCAATCAGCCCCAGCATTTT TRBJ1-5 . . 12 TRBV19
CATSRDFNTGELFF TGTGCCACCAGCAGAGATTTCAACACCGGGGAGCTGTTTTTT TRBJ2-2 . . 14 TRBV15
CASTPVRLSIPEAFF TGTGCCAGTACCCCAGTGCGGTTAAGTATCCCTGAAGCTTTCTTT TRBJ1-1 few . 15 TRBV6-1
CASSPSRETQYF TGTGCCAGCAGCCCTAGCCGGGAGACCCAGTACTTC TRBJ2-5 . . 12 TRBV7-8
CAWSPQTGYEQYF TGTGCCTGGAGTCCCCAGACAGGCTACGAGCAGTACTTC TRBJ2-7 medium-sized . 13 TRBV30
CATSGTYGQWRGTDTQYF TGTGCCACCAGTGGGACCTATGGACAGTGGCGTGGCACAGATACGCAGTATTTT TRBJ2-3 . . 18 TRBV24-1
CASSHQGAGNTIYF TGTGCCAGCAGCCATCAGGGCGCGGGAAACACCATATATTTT TRBJ1-3 . . 14 TRBV3-1/TRBV3-2
CASSVRTSGGRRDEQFF TGTGCCAGCAGTGTTCGGACTAGCGGGGGTCGCCGCGATGAGCAGTTCTTC TRBJ2-1 . TRBD2 17 TRBV6-1
CASSLGGQGGETQYF TGTGCCAGCAGCTTAGGGGGACAGGGGGGAGAGACCCAGTACTTC TRBJ2-5 . TRBD1 15 TRBV7-9
CASSYYAGNYGYTF TGTGCCAGCAGTTACTATGCCGGTAACTATGGCTACACCTTC TRBJ1-2 . . 14 TRBV6-6
CASSHGPISGNTIYF TGCGCCAGCAGCCATGGACCGATCTCTGGAAACACCATATATTTT TRBJ1-3 . . 15 TRBV4-1
CASSQVPDVNTEAFF TGTGCCAGCAGCCAAGTGCCGGACGTGAACACTGAAGCTTTCTTT TRBJ1-1 . . 15 TRBV3-1/TRBV3-2
CASSARQGANTIYF TGTGCCAGCAGCGCCCGACAGGGCGCAAACACCATATATTTT TRBJ1-3 . TRBD1 14 TRBV9
CASLGPPGQPSF TGTGCCAGCCTAGGCCCTCCGGGACAGCCAAGTTTT TRBJ1-5 . TRBD1 12 TRBV28
CASRIFGELFF TGTGCCAGCAGGATCTTCGGGGAGCTGTTTTTT TRBJ2-2 few . 11 TRBV28
CASRKGTAGTEAFF TGTGCCAGCAGGAAAGGGACAGCTGGCACTGAAGCTTTCTTT TRBJ1-1 . TRBD1 14 TRBV6-5
CASSIDRGKEKLFF TGTGCCAGCAGCATTGACAGGGGTAAAGAAAAACTGTTTTTT TRBJ1-4 . TRBD1 14 TRBV11-2
CASSYSYSNQPQHF TGTGCCAGCAGTTACAGTTATAGCAATCAGCCCCAGCATTTT TRBJ1-5 few . 14 TRBV6-5
CASSYAGAVVQYF TGTGCCAGCAGTTACGCGGGGGCCGTGGTGCAGTATTTT TRBJ2-3 . . 13 TRBV6-5
CAIRHSGGAYEQYF TGTGCCATCAGGCATAGCGGGGGGGCCTACGAGCAGTACTTC TRBJ2-7 few TRBD2 14 TRBV10-3
CASSLGTSGGASTDTQYF TGCGCCAGCAGCTTGGGTACTAGCGGGGGGGCGAGCACAGATACGCAGTATTTT TRBJ2-3 . TRBD2 18 TRBV5-1
CASSHLTGTGAGYEQFF TGTGCCAGCAGCCATTTAACCGGGACAGGGGCAGGCTATGAGCAGTTCTTC TRBJ2-1 . TRBD1 17 TRBV7-8
CASSFVNTEAFF TGTGCCAGCAGCTTTGTGAACACTGAAGCTTTCTTT TRBJ1-1 few . 12 TRBV7-9
CASSPTGGGAKNIQYF TGTGCCAGCAGCCCGACAGGGGGCGGCGCCAAAAACATTCAGTACTTC TRBJ2-4 . TRBD1 16 TRBV7-3
CASSPPGAVSYNEQFF TGTGCCAGCAGCCCCCCCGGGGCAGTGTCCTACAATGAGCAGTTCTTC TRBJ2-1 . . 16 TRBV11-1
CASSRPPQGPNTEAFF TGTGCCAGCAGTAGACCCCCACAGGGGCCAAACACTGAAGCTTTCTTT TRBJ1-1 few TRBD1 16 TRBV2
CASSEDPGQSISGNTIYF TGTGCCAGCAGTGAAGATCCTGGACAGTCGATCTCTGGAAACACCATATATTTT TRBJ1-3 . . 18 TRBV6-1
CASSKNPGETQYF TGTGCCAGCAGTAAGAATCCGGGGGAGACCCAGTACTTC TRBJ2-5 few . 13 TRBV6-4
CASSPGGGVRGFSNQPQHF TGTGCCAGCAGTCCCGGGGGTGGGGTGAGGGGTTTCAGCAATCAGCCCCAGCATTTT TRBJ1-5 . . 19 TRBV6-6
CASSPRGQGAYNEQFF TGCGCCAGCAGCCCCCGAGGACAGGGGGCGTACAATGAGCAGTTCTTC TRBJ2-1 . TRBD1 16 TRBV4-1